Below are 9 T cell receptor beta chains sequenced from a single sample in a study of blood T cell repertoires in COVID-19. The protocol was immunoSEQ multiplex PCR, while the TCRdb copy is restricted to in-frame clones and leaves out a portion. Counted here are over 300,000 clones, about 82% occurring once; the ten biggest clones make up around 1.5%. Material for sequencing was peripheral blood. These receptors were collected from a woman in her forties or fifties with acute or convalescent COVID-19.

The chain employs TRBV15 and TRBJ1-2; 7 bases are a match to TRBD1. Germline V gives CDR1 LNHNV, CDR2 YYDKDF (reference sequence). This CDR3 is built from 13 residues. Unmatched junction bases numbered 2, after V lost 0 bases and J lost 7 bases. This CDR3 reads CATSRDRGFGYTF. The CDR3 bases are TGTGCCACCAGCAGAGACAGGGGGTTTGGCTACACCTTC.

The V call is TRBV18, the J call TRBJ1-1, with a tentative D call TRBD1 (5 bases). The germline V gene encodes CDR1 KGHSH and CDR2 LQKENI. The CDR3 is made up of 15 amino acids. V lost 6 bases and J 1 base, leaving 15 bases between the germline ends. The CDR3 nucleotides read TGTGCCAGCTCTCCTACCTCGGACACGAACACTGAAGCTTTCTTT. Amino acid sequence: CASSPTSDTNTEAFF.

This chain uses TRBV5-1 with TRBJ2-7, with D perhaps TRBD2 (6 bases). Trimming cost V 6 bases and J 1 base, with 17 bases left between them. This CDR3 comprises 15 residues. In germline, CDR1 is SGHRS, CDR2 YFSETQ. CDR3 residues: CASTYSTSGSYEQYF. CDR3 nucleotide sequence: TGCGCCAGCACCTATTCGACTAGTGGTTCCTACGAGCAGTACTTC. The full variable domain, in which reference TRBV5-1 and TRBJ2-7 provide the parts outside the CDR3, is KAGVTQTPRYLIKTRGQQVTLSCSPISGHRSVSWYQQTPGQGLQFLFEYFSETQRNKGNFPGRFSGRQFSNSRSEMNVSTLELGDSALYLCASTYSTSGSYEQYFGPGTRLTVT.

In regard to this clone: The same CDR3 arises from other DNA sequences in this sample as well. The J gene is TRBJ1-1, the V gene TRBV18; unclear D gene. The V and J ends lost 6 bases and 0 bases respectively, with 8 bases between them. Germline CDR1 is KGHSH and CDR2 is LQKENI. The CDR3 extends over 13 amino acids. CDR3 in DNA: TGTGCCAGCTCCCAGACTGTGAACACTGAAGCTTTCTTT. Its protein is CASSQTVNTEAFF.

The CDR3 bases are TGTGCCAGCAGCTTAGGACAGAACTATGGCTACACCTTC. It encodes CASSLGQNYGYTF. V gene TRBV7-9 combines with J gene TRBJ1-2, with a possible D match to TRBD1 (5 bases). Trimming took off 1 base at V and 2 bases at J, with 5 bases between the two ends. The germline CDR1 and CDR2 sequences are SEHNR and FQNEAQ (reference sequence). The CDR3 has 13 amino acids.

This clone was found a few times. The CDR3 sequence: CASTNSNQPQHF. CDR3 nucleotides: TGTGCCAGCACCAATTCCAATCAGCCCCAGCATTTT. The V and J genes are TRBV6-5 and TRBJ1-5; D remains unclear. The CDR3 length is 12 residues. V was cut by 7 bases and J by 3 bases, with 7 bases left in between. Germline loops: CDR1 MNHEY, CDR2 SVGAGI.

This chain joins TRBV7-2 and TRBJ2-2, with 8 bases identical to TRBD2. The CDR3 is 17 residues long. The junction had 15 bases not matched to a gene; V was cut back by 8 bases and J by 4 bases. CDR1 and CDR2 (germline): SGHTA, FQGNSA. CDR3 sequence: CASVRPGGLVGTGELFF. CDR3 nucleotides: TGTGCCAGCGTCCGCCCGGGGGGGTTGGTAGGCACCGGGGAGCTGTTTTTT.

V is TRBV13 and J is TRBJ1-2, with TRBD1 as a possible D gene (5 bases). The CDR3 loop spans 14 amino acids. Germline loops: CDR1 PRHDT, CDR2 FYEKMQ (reference sequence). V was clipped by 0 bases and J by 6 bases, with 11 bases between them. This chain's CDR3 is CASSLGFGGDGYTF. The CDR3 nucleotides are TGTGCCAGCAGCTTAGGATTCGGGGGGGATGGCTACACCTTC.

The J gene is TRBJ2-1, the V gene TRBV9; the match to TRBD2 covers 12 bases. This CDR3 is built from 17 residues. Germline V lookup: CDR1 SGDLS, CDR2 YYNGEE. With 0 bases clipped from V and 9 bases from J, the junction kept 10 bases outside the gene matches. This chain's CDR3 is CASSVVYATSGSPEQFF. Written as DNA, the CDR3 is TGTGCCAGCAGCGTAGTTTACGCGACTAGCGGGAGTCCTGAGCAGTTCTTC.